The 22 T cell receptor beta chains below come from one sample, sequenced in a study of T cells in Graves' hyperthyroidism and ophthalmopathy. From RNA transcripts, TCR beta CDR3 regions were amplified. A first-round RT-PCR of the TCR CDR3 used the HTBI primer set. TCRdb itself ran the multiplex PCR reads through MiXCR, one entry per CDR3 protein. The sample consists of about 130,000 distinct CDR3 sequences, roughly a fifth of them appearing once. The material sequenced was blood. The receptors originated from a woman aged 45 to 65 with Graves' hyperthyroidism that later progressed to Graves' ophthalmopathy.

This clonotype was observed at least ten times. The rearrangement joins TRBV11-1 to TRBJ1-1; no clear D. The V end lost 4 bases, the J end lost 7 bases, and 28 bases lay between the germline ends. Per germline, CDR1 SGHAT and CDR2 FQDESV (reference sequence). This CDR3 spans 18 amino acids. CDR3 loop: CASSSRKRTAPIESEAFF. The CDR3 DNA sequence: TGTGCCAGCAGCTCCCGAAAAAGGACGGCCCCCATTGAGAGTGAAGCTTTCTTT.

The sample holds many counts of this clonotype. The chain joins TRBV27 to TRBJ1-5, with 9 nucleotides matching TRBD1. CDR3 length equals 17 residues. V lost 0 bases to trimming and J lost 6 bases; unmatched junction nucleotides: 9. From germline, CDR1 is MNHEY and CDR2 SMNVEV (reference sequence). The CDR3 sequence: CASSLSFAGQGTQPQHF. CDR3 nucleotide sequence: TGTGCCAGCAGTTTATCCTTCGCGGGACAGGGCACTCAGCCCCAGCATTTT.

This clonotype was detected ten times or more. The rearrangement uses TRBV6-1 and TRBJ2-2; D possibly corresponds to TRBD1 (5 bases). The length of the CDR3 is 14 residues. Trimming shortened V by 4 bases and J by 7 bases, and 13 bases separated the two germline ends. Germline V gene sequence: CDR1 MNHNS, CDR2 SASEGT. CDR3 sequence reads: CASSVSPGNGELFF. The CDR3 DNA reads as TGTGCCAGCAGTGTTTCCCCAGGGAACGGGGAGCTGTTTTTT.

V usage is TRBV9 and J usage is TRBJ2-3; D gene unclear. CDR1 and CDR2 from the germline V gene are SGDLS and YYNGEE. CDR3 size: 15 residues. The germline V and J ends were trimmed by 2 bases and 2 bases, with 12 bases remaining between them. This CDR3 is CASSVNWASTDTQYF. CDR3 DNA: TGTGCCAGCAGCGTTAACTGGGCGTCCACAGATACGCAGTATTTT.

Of note for this clonotype: At one end the junction does not follow the germline gene, possibly because of a read error. The genes are TRBV2 and TRBJ2-2, with 8 positions matching TRBD2. The CDR3 loop spans 17 amino acids. The V gene's germline CDR1 is SNHLY and CDR2 FYNNEI. The CDR3 bases are TGCGCCAGCAGCCAATTCTCCGGGGGGGGGATCACCGGGGAGCTGTTTTTT. It yields the protein CASSQFSGGGITGELFF.

This clonotype was seen at least ten times. The CDR3 protein is CAWRMGWRGTEAFF. The CDR3 coding sequence is TGTGCCTGGAGAATGGGGTGGAGGGGAACTGAAGCTTTCTTT. The rearrangement joins TRBV30 to TRBJ1-1, with D possibly TRBD1 on 5 matching bases. This CDR3 contains 14 residues. Trimming removed 3 bases at V and 5 bases at J, with 16 bases between. The germline gives CDR1 GTSNPN, CDR2 SVGIG (reference sequence).

The chain is built from TRBV11-2 and TRBJ2-1; TRBD2 might be the D (5 bases). Germline CDR1 SGHAT, CDR2 FQNNGV. The CDR3 runs to 15 residues. V was trimmed by 5 bases and J by 10 bases, leaving 21 bases between them. CDR3 loop: CASSNSGVKSSEQFF. The DNA for the CDR3 is TGTGCCAGCAGCAACAGCGGAGTGAAGTCTAGCGAGCAGTTCTTC.

The genes are TRBV12-3 or TRBV12-4 and TRBJ2-3; the D gene could be TRBD1 or TRBD2 (7 bases each). The CDR3 extends over 15 amino acids. The V gene lost 3 bases and the J gene lost 8 bases, with 18 bases spanning the gap. The CDR3, as DNA: TGTGCCAGCAGTTTTAAGGGGGCGGCGGGAGCTACGCAGTATTTT. Translated: CASSFKGAAGATQYF.

In this sample, this clonotype turned up a few times. This sequence joins TRBV3-1 and TRBJ2-5; 9 positions match TRBD2. Germline V gene lookup returns CDR1 LGHDT and CDR2 YNNKEL (reference sequence). Trimming removed 3 bases from V and 13 bases from J; junction bases left unmatched: 18. The length of the CDR3 is 16 residues. The CDR3 spells CASSQDRPGLASRWYF. CDR3 in DNA: TGTGCCAGCAGCCAGGATCGACCGGGACTAGCCTCAAGATGGTACTTC.

This chain uses TRBV28 with TRBJ1-2; 11 nucleotides line up with TRBD1. Unmatched junction bases numbered 8, after V lost 7 bases and J lost 7 bases. Germline V gene lookup returns CDR1 MDHEN and CDR2 SYDVKM. This CDR3 region has 14 residues. The CDR3 bases are TGTGCCAGCACCCCCGGGACAGGGGGTCTTGGCTACACCTTC. Translating gives CASTPGTGGLGYTF.

This rearrangement joins TRBV12-3 or TRBV12-4 to TRBJ1-4; 7 positions match TRBD1. The CDR3 is 14 residues long. Trimming took 6 bases from V and 8 from J; bases not matched to a gene: 9. CDR3 sequence (DNA): TGTGCCAGCAGCGGAGGACAGGAGGGGGAAAAACTGTTTTTT. This translates into CASSGGQEGEKLFF.

The V call is TRBV10-2, the J call TRBJ1-2, with TRBD1 matching over 8 bases. V shed 9 bases and J 5 bases; nucleotides not matched to a gene: 11. The CDR3 extends over 14 amino acids. Germline CDR1 reads WSHSY; CDR2 reads SAAADI. The CDR3 DNA follows: TGCGCCAGTACTCCGACAGGGGTTAAATATGGCTACACCTTC. Translated: CASTPTGVKYGYTF.

V gene TRBV2 combines with J gene TRBJ1-6; 9 nucleotides align to TRBD1. The junction had 3 bases not matched to a gene; V was cut back by 2 bases and J by 7 bases. This CDR3 is built from 15 residues. Germline loops: CDR1 SNHLY, CDR2 FYNNEI. CDR3 region: CASSEMGQGNSPLHF. CDR3 nucleotide sequence: TGTGCCAGCAGTGAAATGGGACAGGGAAATTCACCCCTCCACTTT.

CDR3: CSAEGQRSSYEQYF. DNA of the CDR3: TGCAGTGCAGAGGGACAGAGAAGCTCCTACGAGCAGTACTTC. The V call is TRBV20-1, the J call TRBJ2-7; 7 positions match TRBD1. The CDR3 is made up of 14 amino acids. From germline, CDR1 is DFQATT and CDR2 SNEGSKA (reference sequence). With 6 bases clipped from V and 0 bases from J, the junction kept 8 bases outside the gene matches.

This clonotype is deemed medium-sized. The J gene is TRBJ2-7, the V gene TRBV19, with 8 bases that match TRBD2. V gave up 3 bases and J gave up 5 bases; unmatched junction bases: 12. Germline values: CDR1 LNHDA, CDR2 SQIVND (reference sequence). The CDR3 covers 16 residues. This chain's CDR3 is CASSMGGSGRNHEQYF. CDR3 coding DNA: TGTGCCAGTAGTATGGGGGGCAGCGGGAGAAACCACGAGCAGTACTTC.

This clonotype came up many times. The chain employs TRBV7-9 and TRBJ1-1, with D unclear. Germline assignment: CDR1 SEHNR and CDR2 FQNEAQ (reference sequence). This CDR3 comprises 13 residues. Trimming pared 0 bases from V and 8 bases from J, leaving 10 bases between. The DNA of the CDR3 is TGTGCCAGCAGCTTAGCGGACGGCTGGGAAGCTTTCTTT. Translation gives CASSLADGWEAFF.

This clonotype was seen more than once but under ten times. V gene TRBV19 combines with J gene TRBJ2-7, with 10 bases matching TRBD2. Germline trimming cut 8 bases from V and 6 bases from J; bases unmatched to any gene: 10. Germline CDR1 reads LNHDA; CDR2 reads SQIVND (reference sequence). The CDR3 is made up of 14 amino acids. CDR3: CASQRSSGSGEQYF. The CDR3 nucleotides read TGTGCCAGTCAGCGCTCTAGCGGGAGTGGCGAGCAGTACTTC.

This clonotype was recorded only once. The J gene is TRBJ1-5, the V gene TRBV6-1; tentatively, D is TRBD1 (6 bases). V was trimmed by 6 bases and J by 0 bases, leaving 12 bases between them. Germline CDR1 is MNHNS and CDR2 is SASEGT. The CDR3 runs 15 residues. CDR3 nucleotide sequence: TGTGCCAGCAGGCAGGGGAGCCATAGCAATCAGCCCCAGCATTTT. It encodes CASRQGSHSNQPQHF.

The DNA for the CDR3 is TGTGCCAGCAGTTATCCGGGACGGTCGAATGAAAAACTGTTTTTT. This gives the protein CASSYPGRSNEKLFF. The rearrangement uses TRBV28 and TRBJ1-4, with D perhaps TRBD1 (5 bases). CDR1 and CDR2 (germline): MDHEN, SYDVKM. The CDR3 totals 15 residues. The V end was cut by 4 bases, the J end by 5 bases, with 14 bases between.

The chain has TRBV20-1 and TRBJ1-1; D remains unclear. V shed 2 bases and J shed 1 base, with 5 bases lying between them. The CDR3 spans 12 residues. Germline V lookup: CDR1 DFQATT, CDR2 SNEGSKA (reference sequence). The CDR3 reads CSARLENTEAFF. The CDR3 coding sequence is TGCAGTGCTAGACTGGAGAACACTGAAGCTTTCTTT.

This clonotype has at least ten counts. This chain links TRBV28 with TRBJ1-2; D may be TRBD1 (6 bases). Germline loops: CDR1 MDHEN, CDR2 SYDVKM. V gave up 5 bases and J gave up 5 bases, with 12 bases separating them. This CDR3 has 13 amino acids. CDR3 bases: TGTGCCAGCAGTACAGGGAGATGGTATGGCTACACCTTC. Translated: CASSTGRWYGYTF.

V and J are TRBV28 and TRBJ1-1; tentative D call: TRBD1 (5 bases). The CDR3 has 11 amino acids. V gave up 8 bases and J gave up 10 bases, with 14 bases separating them. Looked up from germline, CDR1 is MDHEN and CDR2 is SYDVKM. The CDR3 nucleotides read TGTGCCAGCCAAGGGACCTCGGTAGCTTTCTTT. Translation: CASQGTSVAFF.